The 18 T cell receptor beta chains listed next were all sequenced from one sample in a study of T cells in Graves' hyperthyroidism and ophthalmopathy. From RNA transcripts, TCR beta CDR3 regions were amplified. The TCR CDR3 first-round RT-PCR relied on the HTBI primer set. Each CDR3 protein gets one entry after TCRdb re-called the multiplex PCR reads with MiXCR. The sample records roughly 400,000 distinct CDR3 sequences, approximately 25% being singletons. The sample was blood. These receptors were collected from a man over 45 with Graves' hyperthyroidism.

The chain combines TRBV7-9 with TRBJ2-3; TRBD2 is a possible D gene (6 bases). The CDR3 is made up of 16 amino acids. V shed 2 bases and J shed 1 base, with 13 bases lying between them. Germline values: CDR1 SEHNR, CDR2 FQNEAQ (reference sequence). CDR3 amino acids: CASSLLLAGRTDTQYF. Written as DNA, the CDR3 is TGTGCCAGCAGCTTACTTCTGGCGGGGCGCACAGATACGCAGTATTTT.

In its sample, this clonotype was seen a few times. The V gene is TRBV12-3 or TRBV12-4, the J gene TRBJ2-3; D ambiguous. V was cut by 4 bases and J by 0 bases, with 8 bases left in between. The CDR3 totals 14 residues. The chain's CDR3 is CASSSTASTDTQYF. The CDR3 DNA reads TGTGCCAGCAGTTCGACGGCTAGCACAGATACGCAGTATTTT.

This clonotype was detected many times. The chain joins TRBV20-1 to TRBJ2-1; 11 bases are shared with TRBD2. Looked up from germline, CDR1 is DFQATT and CDR2 is SNEGSKA (reference sequence). V lost 1 base and J lost 2; bases outside the gene matches: 7. The CDR3 loop spans 17 amino acids. The CDR3 nucleotides read TGCAGTGCTAGAGGGCTAGCGGGAGGACTCGCCTACAATGAGCAGTTCTTC. This codes for CSARGLAGGLAYNEQFF.

This clonotype has only a few counts. This chain joins TRBV3-1 and TRBJ2-7, with a possible D match to TRBD1 (6 bases). CDR3 length equals 14 residues. The V end was cut by 0 bases, the J end by 1 base, with 7 bases between. The germline V gene has CDR1 LGHDT and CDR2 YNNKEL (reference sequence). DNA of the CDR3: TGTGCCAGCAGCCAAGACAGGGGATCCTACGAGCAGTACTTC. It codes for CASSQDRGSYEQYF.

This clonotype was seen ten or more times. This chain joins TRBV28 and TRBJ2-2; TRBD2 matches at 11 bases. Per the germline V gene, CDR1 is MDHEN and CDR2 is SYDVKM. The trim removed 5 bases at V and 7 bases at J, leaving 12 bases unmatched. CDR3 length: 17 residues. As DNA, the CDR3 is TGTGCCAGCAGTCTAAGTCCCGGGACTAGCGGATTCGGGGAGCTGTTTTTT. Protein product: CASSLSPGTSGFGELFF.

The J gene is TRBJ2-4, the V gene TRBV29-1; no clear D. The CDR3 has 13 residues. Per the germline V gene, CDR1 is SQVTM and CDR2 is ANQGSEA. Trimming removed 3 bases from V and 2 bases from J, with 8 bases in between. The CDR3 DNA sequence: TGCAGCGTTGAGAAGAACCCCAAAAACATTCAGTACTTC. It specifies CSVEKNPKNIQYF.

This clonotype was seen a few times. This chain connects TRBV2 to TRBJ1-3; 7 nucleotides align to TRBD1. Germline loops: CDR1 SNHLY, CDR2 FYNNEI. The CDR3 covers 18 residues. V was clipped by 4 bases and J by 0 bases; unmatched bases: 12. CDR3 amino acids: CASSARRQGPYSGNTIYF. The CDR3 nucleotides read TGTGCCAGCAGTGCAAGAAGACAGGGTCCCTACTCTGGAAACACCATATATTTT.

The rearrangement joins TRBV19 to TRBJ1-5; the D gene is possibly TRBD1 (5 bases). CDR1 and CDR2 (germline): LNHDA, SQIVND (reference sequence). The V end lost 3 bases, the J end lost 6 bases, and 12 bases lay between the germline ends. CDR3 length: 14 residues. The CDR3 nucleotides are TGTGCCAGTAGTATCGGCAGGGATATTCAGCCCCAGCATTTT. It codes for CASSIGRDIQPQHF.

About this clonotype itself: Since a much larger clone is just one base distant, this may be a read error. The rearrangement joins TRBV12-3 or TRBV12-4 to TRBJ1-2; D remains ambiguous. This CDR3 contains 11 residues. Deletions cut 6 bases from V and 10 bases from J, with 12 bases between. The CDR3 loop reads CASSHGQDYTF. CDR3 nucleotides: TGTGCCAGCAGCCATGGGCAGGACTACACCTTC.

The rearrangement joins TRBV12-3 or TRBV12-4 to TRBJ1-6; 7 bases are shared with TRBD1. CDR3 size: 15 residues. The ends lost 1 base at V and 8 bases at J; junction bases unmatched: 5. The CDR3 is CASSLGDSWDSPLHF. The DNA of the CDR3 is TGTGCCAGCAGTTTAGGGGACAGCTGGGATTCACCCCTCCACTTT.

The chain recombines TRBV20-1 with TRBJ2-3; D possibly matches TRBD1 or TRBD2 (5 bases each). The CDR3 spans 14 residues. The V gene's germline CDR1 is DFQATT and CDR2 SNEGSKA (reference sequence). Between the trimmed V and J ends, which lost 6 bases and 1 base, there was a span of 14 bases. As DNA, the CDR3 is TGCAGTGCGGGGACCTTAAGGGGCACAGATACGCAGTATTTT. Encoded protein: CSAGTLRGTDTQYF.

The rearrangement links TRBV2 to TRBJ1-5; TRBD1 matches 8 bases. The CDR3 extends over 13 amino acids. Germline assignment: CDR1 SNHLY and CDR2 FYNNEI. After removal of 6 bases from V and 10 bases from J, the junction contained 8 bases not matched to a gene. The chain's CDR3 is CASSADREGPQHF. The CDR3 DNA is TGTGCCAGCAGCGCGGACAGGGAGGGACCCCAGCATTTT.

This clonotype was found a few times. This chain joins TRBV5-1 and TRBJ2-2; D may match TRBD1 or TRBD2 (5 bases each). This CDR3 has 14 residues. With 7 bases removed from V and 3 bases from J, the gap between germline ends came to 13 bases. The germline CDR1 and CDR2 sequences are SGHRS and YFSETQ. In DNA form, the CDR3 reads TGCGCCAGCCGGGACCCGGTCGACACCGGGGAGCTGTTTTTT. Residues: CASRDPVDTGELFF.

This clonotype was seen at least ten times. This rearrangement joins TRBV6-1 to TRBJ1-1, with D maybe TRBD1 (5 bases). Germline assignment: CDR1 MNHNS and CDR2 SASEGT. V lost 1 base to trimming and J lost 11 bases, with 14 bases between them. This CDR3 is built from 13 residues. The CDR3 spells CASSEGGRPGAFF. The CDR3 DNA is TGTGCCAGCAGTGAAGGGGGACGGCCGGGGGCTTTCTTT.

The J gene is TRBJ1-1, the V gene TRBV7-9, with 7 bases that match TRBD1. The V gene's germline CDR1 is SEHNR and CDR2 FQNEAQ (reference sequence). The CDR3 extends over 15 amino acids. Germline trimming cut 3 bases from V and 4 bases from J; bases unmatched to any gene: 8. CDR3 sequence (DNA): TGTGCCAGCAGCTTGTCGACAGGGCCGAGCACTGAAGCTTTCTTT. Protein sequence: CASSLSTGPSTEAFF.

The J gene is TRBJ2-3, the V gene TRBV29-1, with 8 bases that match TRBD2. This CDR3 comprises 14 residues. Unmatched junction bases numbered 8, after V lost 6 bases and J lost 3 bases. Germline loops: CDR1 SQVTM, CDR2 ANQGSEA. CDR3: CSVLSGSRTDTQYF. The CDR3 region has the DNA TGCAGCGTCCTAAGCGGGAGTCGGACAGATACGCAGTATTTT.

This clonotype was counted many times. The J gene is TRBJ2-3, the V gene TRBV6-1, with 8 bases aligning to TRBD2. CDR1 and CDR2 (germline): MNHNS, SASEGT. This CDR3 spans 19 amino acids. V gave up 3 bases and J gave up 2 bases; unmatched junction bases: 16. The CDR3 region is CASSDSAGDLLRVTDTQYF. The CDR3 nucleotides are TGTGCCAGCAGTGATTCAGCGGGAGATTTGCTCCGGGTCACAGATACGCAGTATTTT.

This clonotype was seen a handful of times. The CDR3 sequence: CASSLAVGNIQYF. The CDR3 DNA reads as TGCGCCAGCAGCTTGGCCGTTGGGAACATTCAGTACTTC. This chain joins TRBV5-1 and TRBJ2-4; D unresolved. Trimming removed 0 bases at V and 7 bases at J, with 8 bases between. This CDR3 has 13 amino acids. Germline V gene sequence: CDR1 SGHRS, CDR2 YFSETQ.